Each of the 7 T cell receptor beta chains below was sequenced from the same sample in a study of spatial heterogeneity in lung cancer. Findings and limits, study-wide: Tumor mutation count correlated with how many alpha and beta TCRs expanded intratumorally.

Using its own MiXCR run on the 5' RACE reads, TCRdb lists one record per CDR3 protein. The sample carries about 1,500 distinct CDR3 sequences, around 5.9% recorded once. Noted time point: sample taken at primary tumor resection. For these receptors, no antigen is known. The source material was lung tumor tissue, sampled at surgery. These receptors all stem from a female donor with early-stage non-small cell lung cancer.

By sample share, this clonotype is medium-sized. A library prepared for alpha chains yielded this beta chain as an off-target read; its size is of little meaning. The gene calls are TRBV3-1 and TRBJ2-5, with D possibly being TRBD2 (6 bases). Trimming stripped 7 bases from V and 3 bases from J, with 12 bases between. Per germline, CDR1 LGHDT and CDR2 YNNKEL (reference sequence). There are 13 residues in the CDR3. In DNA, the CDR3 is TGTGCCAGCACCTTGACTAGTGAAGAGACCCAGTACTTC. Translating it yields CASTLTSEETQYF.

In its sample, this clonotype is medium-sized. This beta chain represents an off-target read in a library built for alpha chains; its size is of limited meaning. The V call is TRBV9, the J call TRBJ1-2, with 9 bases lining up with TRBD1. CDR1 is SGDLS and CDR2 is YYNGEE in the germline V gene. The V and J ends lost 3 bases and 4 bases, in that order; junction bases with no gene match: 7. This CDR3 comprises 15 residues. The CDR3 sequence: CASSGYRGRIYGYTF. The CDR3 DNA reads TGTGCCAGCAGCGGCTACAGGGGGCGGATCTATGGCTACACCTTC.

This clonotype is medium-sized (0.01 to 0.1%) in the sample. A library prepared for alpha chains yielded this beta chain as an off-target read; its size is of little meaning. The V gene is TRBV7-3, the J gene TRBJ2-7; D is possibly TRBD1 (6 bases). Germline assignment: CDR1 SGHTA and CDR2 FQGTGA. The CDR3 covers 13 residues. V lost 4 bases and J lost 5, with 12 bases in between. The CDR3 DNA reads as TGTGCCAGCAGCTCAGGGGTGGCCGACGAGCAGTACTTC. Protein: CASSSGVADEQYF. The whole variable domain, remainder taken from reference TRBV7-3 and TRBJ2-7, is GAGVSQTPSNKVTEKGKYVELRCDPISGHTALYWYRQSLGQGPEFLIYFQGTGAADDSGLPNDRFFAVRPEGSVSTLKIQRTERGDSAVYLCASSSGVADEQYFGPGTRLTVT.

By share, this clonotype ranks as medium-sized. The library was prepared for alpha chains; this beta chain is a stray read, so its frequency means little. The chain joins TRBV6-2 or TRBV6-3 to TRBJ2-1, with D unclear. Germline V gene sequence: CDR1 MNHEY, CDR2 SVGEGT. Between the trimmed V and J ends, which lost 6 bases and 5 bases, there was a span of 11 bases. CDR3 length equals 13 residues. The CDR3 spells CASRVSRNNEQFF. CDR3 DNA: TGTGCCAGCAGGGTCAGCAGAAACAATGAGCAGTTCTTC.

This clonotype ranks as medium-sized. Because the library targeted alpha chains, this beta chain is an off-target read whose size means little. The chain has TRBV5-1 and TRBJ2-5; the D is unclear. Trimming took 1 base from V and 4 from J, leaving 5 bases between them. CDR1 and CDR2 (germline): SGHRS, YFSETQ. This CDR3 region has 12 residues. CDR3 nucleotides: TGCGCCAGCAGCTTGAAGCCAGAGACCCAGTACTTC. It translates to CASSLKPETQYF. Combining the CDR3 with reference TRBV5-1 and TRBJ2-5 gives the whole variable domain KAGVTQTPRYLIKTRGQQVTLSCSPISGHRSVSWYQQTPGQGLQFLFEYFSETQRNKGNFPGRFSGRQFSNSRSEMNVSTLELGDSALYLCASSLKPETQYFGPGTRLLVL.

This clonotype ranks as medium-sized. The library was designed around alpha chains, so this beta chain is a stray read whose abundance carries little weight. CDR3 amino acids: CASSFSGTGNTIYF. CDR3 sequence (DNA): TGTGCCAGCAGTTTTTCAGGGACTGGAAACACCATATATTTT. The chain combines TRBV12-3 or TRBV12-4 with TRBJ1-3; D may be TRBD1 (5 bases). V dropped 3 bases and J dropped 2 bases, with 8 bases sitting between them. This CDR3 comprises 14 residues.

In its sample, this clonotype ranks as medium-sized. The library was built for alpha chains, so this beta chain is an off-target read and its size means little. The V gene is TRBV6-5, the J gene TRBJ2-3; D might be TRBD1 (6 bases). V was pared by 5 bases and J by 5 bases, with 8 bases between. Germline CDR1 MNHEY, CDR2 SVGAGI. The CDR3 totals 12 residues. Here the CDR3 reads CASSKGVDTQYF. The CDR3 coding sequence is TGTGCCAGCAGTAAGGGGGTAGATACGCAGTATTTT.